Presented here are 31 T cell receptor beta chains from one specimen sequenced in a study of blood T cell repertoires in COVID-19. The data were produced by immunoSEQ multiplex PCR, yet TCRdb's version contains in-frame clones alone and is incomplete. Among about 150,000 clones listed, roughly 80% were seen once. Sequenced input: peripheral blood. These receptors came from a woman of 80 years or more with acute or convalescent COVID-19.

This chain connects TRBV4-2 to TRBJ1-2, with TRBD1 matching 12 bases. Germline V gene sequence: CDR1 LGHNA, CDR2 YNFKEQ. The CDR3 consists of 19 residues. J lost 2 bases, V lost 3 bases, and 13 bases had no gene match. CDR3 nucleotides: TGTGCCAGCAGCCAGGGACAGGGGGCACGAGACAGTACGAACTATGGCTACACCTTC. It yields the protein CASSQGQGARDSTNYGYTF.

The chain carries TRBV5-4 and TRBJ1-2; D is uncertain. Germline CDR1 is SGHNT and CDR2 is YYREEE (reference sequence). V shed 2 bases and J shed 4 bases, with 18 bases lying between them. This CDR3 has 16 residues. The CDR3 nucleotides are TGTGCCAGCAGCTTACCCTCGGGGAGAACTGGCTATGGCTACACCTTC. It is translated as CASSLPSGRTGYGYTF.

The CDR3 DNA sequence: TGTGCCAGCAGCCTACGGGACTCCGAAGAGACCCAGTACTTC. This translates into CASSLRDSEETQYF. The chain joins TRBV6-5 to TRBJ2-5; TRBD2 is a possible D gene (6 bases). The V and J ends lost 6 bases and 3 bases respectively, with 14 bases between them. From germline, CDR1 is MNHEY and CDR2 SVGAGI. This CDR3 is 14 amino acids long.

The chain carries TRBV2 and TRBJ2-6; D unresolved. The length of the CDR3 is 16 residues. Germline CDR1 and CDR2: SNHLY and FYNNEI. Trimming stripped 3 bases from V and 4 bases from J, with 13 bases between. DNA for the CDR3: TGTGCCAGCAGTGAGTTTTGGTCAGGCGGGGCCAACGTCCTGACTTTC. It is translated as CASSEFWSGGANVLTF.

This clone came up once. The chain recombines TRBV15 with TRBJ2-1; D is perhaps TRBD1 (6 bases). Trimming took off 0 bases at V and 9 bases at J, with 15 bases between the two ends. From germline, CDR1 is LNHNV and CDR2 YYDKDF (reference sequence). The CDR3 sequence is 15 residues long. The CDR3, as DNA: TGTGCCACCAGCAGAGAAGGGGGAATCATCGGTGAGCAGTTCTTC. Translation gives CATSREGGIIGEQFF.

The chain employs TRBV10-1 and TRBJ2-4; weak D call: TRBD1 (6 bases). This CDR3 comprises 15 residues. Trimming shortened V by 6 bases and J by 0 bases, and 12 bases separated the two germline ends. Germline CDR1 WNHNN, CDR2 SYGVQD (reference sequence). The CDR3 nucleotides are TGCGCCAGCAGGACACAGGGTGTAGCCAAAAACATTCAGTACTTC. Its protein product is CASRTQGVAKNIQYF.

In DNA form, the CDR3 reads TGTGCCAGCAGTGACCAGGGGGCCAGGTATGGCTACACCTTC. As protein: CASSDQGARYGYTF. The chain joins TRBV6-1 to TRBJ1-2; TRBD1 agrees at 8 bases. Germline CDR1 and CDR2: MNHNS and SASEGT. The CDR3 contains 14 residues. V was clipped by 3 bases and J by 5 bases; unmatched bases: 5.

This chain links TRBV11-2 with TRBJ2-5; D is uncertain. This CDR3 has 12 amino acids. Between the trimmed V and J ends, which lost 1 base and 5 bases, there was a span of 5 bases. Germline-derived CDR1 and CDR2 are SGHAT and FQNNGV. The CDR3 DNA reads TGTGCCAGCAGCTTAGTAGATGAGACCCAGTACTTC. The encoded protein is CASSLVDETQYF. The complete variable domain, with remaining parts taken from reference TRBV11-2 and TRBJ2-5, reads EAGVAQSPRYKIIEKRQSVAFWCNPISGHATLYWYQQILGQGPKLLIQFQNNGVVDDSQLPKDRFSAERLKGVDSTLKIQPAKLEDSAVYLCASSLVDETQYFGPGTRLLVL.

The J gene is TRBJ2-1, the V gene TRBV2; D is possibly TRBD2 (7 bases). The length of the CDR3 is 16 residues. Germline values: CDR1 SNHLY, CDR2 FYNNEI. The germline V and J ends were trimmed by 8 bases and 0 bases, with 17 bases remaining between them. The CDR3 DNA reads TGTGCCAGCGGGGACTCTCGGGGGGCCTCCTACAATGAGCAGTTCTTC. Translated: CASGDSRGASYNEQFF.

This chain links TRBV6-5 with TRBJ1-2, with 7 bases lining up with TRBD1. After removal of 0 bases from V and 2 bases from J, the junction contained 3 bases not matched to a gene. This CDR3 spans 15 amino acids. The germline V gene encodes CDR1 MNHEY and CDR2 SVGAGI. The chain's CDR3 is CASSYSPTGNYGYTF. The CDR3 region has the DNA TGTGCCAGCAGTTACTCTCCGACAGGGAACTATGGCTACACCTTC.

In this sample, this clone turned up a few times. The genes are TRBV15 and TRBJ1-2; the D gene is possibly TRBD1 (5 bases). The CDR3 has 16 residues. Per the germline V gene, CDR1 is LNHNV and CDR2 is YYDKDF (reference sequence). Trimming pared 0 bases from V and 8 bases from J, leaving 19 bases between. CDR3 sequence: CATSRDQWARVGGYTF. Written as DNA, the CDR3 is TGTGCCACCAGCAGAGATCAATGGGCCAGGGTGGGCGGCTACACCTTC.

The gene calls are TRBV6-2 or TRBV6-3 and TRBJ1-1, with TRBD1 matching 8 bases. The CDR3 is 15 residues long. The V gene end was trimmed by 2 bases and the J gene end by 5 bases; junction bases not matched to a gene: 7. Germline V CDR1 and CDR2: MNHEY, SVGEGT. The chain's CDR3 is CASSYVRDRRTEAFF. In nucleotides, the CDR3 is TGTGCCAGCAGTTACGTCCGGGACAGGAGAACTGAAGCTTTCTTT.

This clone was seen a single time. The rearrangement links TRBV6-5 to TRBJ1-2, with TRBD1 identical over 7 bases. The V gene end was trimmed by 7 bases and the J gene end by 7 bases; junction bases not matched to a gene: 9. Germline CDR1 reads MNHEY; CDR2 reads SVGAGI. CDR3 length: 13 amino acids. The CDR3: CASTNPTGTGYTF. The CDR3 DNA follows: TGTGCCAGCACCAACCCGACAGGGACTGGCTACACCTTC.

The gene calls are TRBV3-1 (or the pseudogene TRBV3-2) and TRBJ2-5; TRBD2 matches at 8 bases. Germline V CDR1 and CDR2: LGHDT, YNNKEL (reference sequence). J was trimmed by 12 bases and V by 1 base; bases with no gene match: 1. The CDR3 loop spans 11 amino acids. The CDR3 sequence is CASSQAGGEYF. CDR3 bases: TGTGCCAGCAGCCAAGCGGGGGGGGAGTACTTC.

The gene calls are TRBV2 and TRBJ2-5; D gene ambiguous. Germline V CDR1 and CDR2: SNHLY, FYNNEI. The V and J ends lost 1 base and 5 bases respectively, with 11 bases between them. The CDR3 covers 14 residues. CDR3 sequence: CASSEESERETQYF. The CDR3 DNA reads as TGTGCCAGCAGTGAAGAGAGCGAAAGGGAGACCCAGTACTTC.

As for this clone: The sample carries other DNA sequences with the same CDR3. The chain joins TRBV3-1 (or the pseudogene TRBV3-2) to TRBJ2-3; D is possibly TRBD1 (6 bases). Germline loops: CDR1 LGHDT, CDR2 YNNKEL (reference sequence). V lost 4 bases, J lost 6 bases, and 8 bases lay in between. This CDR3 contains 12 residues. This CDR3 reads CASSPQGDTQYF. The DNA of the CDR3 is TGTGCCAGCAGCCCCCAGGGGGATACGCAGTATTTT.

This chain joins TRBV3-1 (or the pseudogene TRBV3-2) and TRBJ1-2; D might be TRBD1 (6 bases). This CDR3 is built from 12 residues. Germline CDR1 is LGHDT and CDR2 is YNNKEL (reference sequence). Trimming took 3 bases from V and 8 from J, leaving 10 bases between them. The CDR3, as DNA: TGTGCCAGCAGCCACAACAGGGACGGCTACACCTTC. Translated: CASSHNRDGYTF.

The chain has TRBV19 and TRBJ1-2, with TRBD1 identical over 9 bases. The trim removed 5 bases at V and 4 bases at J, leaving 5 bases unmatched. CDR1 and CDR2 from the germline V gene are LNHDA and SQIVND (reference sequence). The CDR3 sequence is 14 residues long. CDR3 in amino acids: CASSPGTGTYGYTF. The CDR3 DNA is TGTGCCAGTAGTCCCGGGACAGGGACCTATGGCTACACCTTC.

This chain connects TRBV10-3 to TRBJ2-1; the D gene is possibly TRBD2 (6 bases). CDR1 is ENHRY and CDR2 is SYGVKD in the germline V gene. This CDR3 comprises 16 residues. V gave up 6 bases and J gave up 8 bases, with 23 bases separating them. The CDR3 bases are TGTGCCATCAGCGGATCCCACGCGGGATCTGGGGATGAGCAGTTCTTC. Encoded protein: CAISGSHAGSGDEQFF.

This clone occurred once. This chain uses TRBV18 with TRBJ1-2; D unclear. This CDR3 contains 16 residues. V lost 3 bases, J lost 0 bases, and 14 bases lay in between. Germline lookup yields CDR1 KGHSH and CDR2 LQKENI. For the CDR3, the DNA is TGTGCCAGCTCACCGGGTGTGAGGACTTCTAACTATGGCTACACCTTC. Translating gives CASSPGVRTSNYGYTF. The full variable domain, rest sourced from reference TRBV18 and TRBJ1-2, is NAGVMQNPRHLVRRRGQEARLRCSPMKGHSHVYWYRQLPEEGLKFMVYLQKENIIDESGMPKERFSAEFPKEGPSILRIQQVVRGDSAAYFCASSPGVRTSNYGYTFGSGTRLTVV.

This CDR3 reads CAWKGDRGRSPLHF. CDR3 in DNA: TGTGCCTGGAAAGGGGACAGGGGGCGTTCACCCCTCCACTTT. The chain has TRBV30 and TRBJ1-6; TRBD1 agrees at 12 bases. Germline CDR1 GTSNPN, CDR2 SVGIG (reference sequence). V shed 4 bases, J shed 9 bases, and the junction held 4 bases outside the gene matches. The CDR3 consists of 14 residues.

This clone was seen a few times. CDR3 sequence (DNA): TGCGCCAGCAGTTACGGACAGGGAGGGAACACTGAAGCTTTCTTT. Translated, it gives CASSYGQGGNTEAFF. V and J are TRBV5-1 and TRBJ1-1, with 8 bases fitting TRBD1. Germline-derived CDR1 and CDR2 are SGHRS and YFSETQ. Trimming removed 5 bases from V and 1 base from J; junction bases left unmatched: 7. The CDR3 has 15 residues. Complete variable domain (other parts from reference TRBV5-1 and TRBJ1-1): KAGVTQTPRYLIKTRGQQVTLSCSPISGHRSVSWYQQTPGQGLQFLFEYFSETQRNKGNFPGRFSGRQFSNSRSEMNVSTLELGDSALYLCASSYGQGGNTEAFFGQGTRLTVV.

The J gene is TRBJ2-2, the V gene TRBV5-1; 8 bases line up with TRBD2. Germline V CDR1 and CDR2: SGHRS, YFSETQ. The CDR3 is 16 amino acids. V was clipped by 2 bases and J by 1 base; unmatched bases: 4. The CDR3 protein is CASSLTGLGNTGELFF. CDR3 nucleotide sequence: TGCGCCAGCAGCTTAACGGGACTAGGGAACACCGGGGAGCTGTTTTTT.

The chain couples TRBV7-9 to TRBJ2-7; 9 nucleotides line up with TRBD1. The V gene end was trimmed by 8 bases and the J gene end by 2 bases; junction bases not matched to a gene: 13. The CDR3 is 16 residues long. CDR1 and CDR2 (germline): SEHNR, FQNEAQ (reference sequence). The CDR3 sequence is CASSDTGGASPYEQYF. As DNA, the CDR3 is TGTGCCAGCTCCGATACAGGGGGCGCGAGTCCCTACGAGCAGTACTTC.

This chain joins TRBV18 and TRBJ2-3; 12 bases fit TRBD2. CDR3 size: 13 residues. The germline V gene encodes CDR1 KGHSH and CDR2 LQKENI. Trimming cost V 10 bases and J 6 bases; bases outside gene matches: 5. CDR3 region: CATSGLAGDTQYF. In nucleotides, the CDR3 is TGTGCCACATCCGGACTAGCGGGGGATACGCAGTATTTT. Filled out from reference TRBV18 and TRBJ2-3, the complete variable domain reads NAGVMQNPRHLVRRRGQEARLRCSPMKGHSHVYWYRQLPEEGLKFMVYLQKENIIDESGMPKERFSAEFPKEGPSILRIQQVVRGDSAAYFCATSGLAGDTQYFGPGTRLTVL.

This sequence joins TRBV18 and TRBJ2-2; maybe TRBD2 (5 bases). V shed 3 bases and J shed 4 bases, with 15 bases lying between them. Germline CDR1 and CDR2: KGHSH and LQKENI. The CDR3 is 16 residues long. CDR3 nucleotides: TGTGCCAGCTCACCCGCACACCGGAGGAGCACCGGGGAGCTGTTTTTT. Its protein product is CASSPAHRRSTGELFF. Complete variable domain (other parts from reference TRBV18 and TRBJ2-2): NAGVMQNPRHLVRRRGQEARLRCSPMKGHSHVYWYRQLPEEGLKFMVYLQKENIIDESGMPKERFSAEFPKEGPSILRIQQVVRGDSAAYFCASSPAHRRSTGELFFGEGSRLTVL.

The chain is built from TRBV6-2 or TRBV6-3 and TRBJ2-2; D is perhaps TRBD2 (6 bases). Trimming removed 6 bases at V and 5 bases at J, with 13 bases between. There are 14 residues in the CDR3. Per the germline V gene, CDR1 is MNHEY and CDR2 is SVGEGT. The CDR3 loop is CASRPSGGTGELFF. The CDR3 nucleotides read TGTGCCAGCAGGCCTAGTGGGGGGACCGGGGAGCTGTTTTTT.

J is TRBJ2-2 and V is TRBV7-9, with 11 nucleotides matching TRBD1. In germline, CDR1 is SEHNR, CDR2 FQNEAQ (reference sequence). The junction had 9 bases not matched to a gene; V was cut back by 6 bases and J by 6 bases. The CDR3 length is 16 residues. The CDR3 DNA sequence: TGTGCCAGCAGATCCCGGGACAGGGGGTTAGCCGGGGAGCTGTTTTTT. This encodes CASRSRDRGLAGELFF. Combining the CDR3 with reference TRBV7-9 and TRBJ2-2 gives the whole variable domain DTGVSQNPRHKITKRGQNVTFRCDPISEHNRLYWYRQTLGQGPEFLTYFQNEAQLEKSRLLSDRFSAERPKGSFSTLEIQRTEQGDSAMYLCASRSRDRGLAGELFFGEGSRLTVL.

This clone came up a few times. The sample carries other DNA sequences with the same CDR3. V and J are TRBV9 and TRBJ1-5, with 7 bases that match TRBD1. Germline V gene lookup returns CDR1 SGDLS and CDR2 YYNGEE. V dropped 0 bases and J dropped 2; count of bases not matched to a gene: 2. The CDR3 consists of 15 residues. CDR3 sequence (DNA): TGTGCCAGCAGCGTAGGACAGGGCGGCAATCAGCCCCAGCATTTT. The encoded protein is CASSVGQGGNQPQHF.

V usage is TRBV9 and J usage is TRBJ2-3, with D unresolved. Germline V gene lookup returns CDR1 SGDLS and CDR2 YYNGEE. This CDR3 is built from 12 residues. The V end was cut by 1 base, the J end by 4 bases, with 4 bases between. The CDR3 DNA is TGTGCCAGCAGCGTACGGGCAGATACGCAGTATTTT. It encodes CASSVRADTQYF.

The rearrangement links TRBV7-9 to TRBJ1-1, with 10 bases fitting TRBD1. Germline values: CDR1 SEHNR, CDR2 FQNEAQ (reference sequence). Trimming at V came to 1 base and at J to 4 bases, leaving 12 bases not matched to a gene. The CDR3 sequence is 18 residues long. The CDR3 nucleotides read TGTGCCAGCAGCTTAGACGGTACAATTTGGACAGGGGGCACTGAAGCTTTCTTT. It codes for CASSLDGTIWTGGTEAFF.